This TCR beta chain was documented in a study of Ad26.COV2.S vaccination and SARS-CoV-2 variants. For the study at large: Each vaccinee took Ad26.COV2.S intramuscularly, once or twice 56 days apart.

Libraries were prepared by immunoSEQ multiplex PCR; TCRdb keeps only in-frame clonotypes and omits some of them. This table holds some 420,000 clones, 85% to 90% found once. Germline assignment: CDR1 LGHNA and CDR2 YNFKEQ. Trimming left V 2 bases short and J 2 bases short, with 12 bases between. CDR3 length: 15 residues. This sample's treatment: roughly 18 received Ad26.COV2.S at low or high dose, single or two shots; 5 received placebo; per-sample allocation not given. At day 63 after the first vaccine or placebo injection, samples were drawn. Only a few counts were recorded for this clone. This receptor was identified in a person between 18 and 65 years old who received the Ad26.COV2.S COVID-19 vaccine or a placebo. This chain links TRBV4-2 with TRBJ1-1; D gene ambiguous. The sample consisted of peripheral blood, taken in a trial of Ad26.COV2.S vaccine versus placebo. CDR3 loop: CASSQSEGLNTEAFF. The CDR3 nucleotides are TGTGCCAGCAGCCAATCCGAGGGCCTCAACACTGAAGCTTTCTTT.